This passage covers 20 T cell receptor beta chains from one sample sequenced in a study of T cells in Graves' hyperthyroidism and ophthalmopathy. From RNA transcripts, TCR beta CDR3 regions were amplified. HTBI primers drove first-round RT-PCR of the TCR CDR3. Each CDR3 protein is one row after TCRdb ran MiXCR on the multiplex PCR reads. The sample contains about 510,000 distinct CDR3 sequences, about 15% of which appear only once. Sequenced material: blood. These receptors all come from a woman in her 40s with Graves' hyperthyroidism.

This clonotype was counted at least ten times. The chain employs TRBV9 and TRBJ2-1; 10 nucleotides agree with TRBD2. Germline-derived CDR1 and CDR2 are SGDLS and YYNGEE. J gave up 5 bases and V 4 bases, and 6 bases lay outside the gene matches. The CDR3 is 15 amino acids. The CDR3 coding sequence is TGTGCCAGCAGCCCCGGGACTAGCGACAACAATGAGCAGTTCTTC. It specifies CASSPGTSDNNEQFF.

This clonotype occurred many times. V and J are TRBV6-1 and TRBJ2-7; TRBD2 aligns across 9 bases. The CDR3 has 14 amino acids. The trim removed 6 bases at V and 6 bases at J, leaving 9 bases unmatched. Germline CDR1 reads MNHNS; CDR2 reads SASEGT. The CDR3, as DNA: TGTGCCAGCAGCGAGAGCGGGAGGAAGGGCGAGCAGTACTTC. As protein: CASSESGRKGEQYF.

This clonotype was seen repeatedly, ten times or more. The chain carries TRBV11-2 and TRBJ2-7, with D perhaps TRBD1 (5 bases). The germline V gene encodes CDR1 SGHAT and CDR2 FQNNGV. The CDR3 has 14 residues. With 4 bases removed from V and 4 bases from J, the gap between germline ends came to 14 bases. The CDR3 nucleotides read TGTGCCAGCAGCTCCTACAGGAAAGATTACGAGCAGTACTTC. Protein product: CASSSYRKDYEQYF.

Turning to this clonotype: A much bigger clone sits one base away, suggesting this may be a read error. For the CDR3, the DNA is TGTGGCAGCAGCCTGACAGGGTCTACTACTGAAGCTTTCTTT. The encoded protein is CGSSLTGSTTEAFF. The chain uses TRBV3-1 and TRBJ1-1; TRBD1 aligns across 7 bases. Germline lookup yields CDR1 LGHDT and CDR2 YNNKEL (reference sequence). The CDR3 length is 14 residues.

This clonotype came up a few times. The genes are TRBV11-3 and TRBJ1-6, with TRBD1 matching over 9 bases. The junction had 4 bases not matched to a gene; V was cut back by 6 bases and J by 7 bases. The CDR3 extends over 14 amino acids. Germline V gene lookup returns CDR1 SGHNT and CDR2 YENEEA. The CDR3 loop is CASRLGQGNSPLHF. CDR3 in DNA: TGTGCCAGCAGACTAGGACAGGGGAATTCACCCCTCCACTTT.

This clonotype was seen at least ten times. The chain uses TRBV15 and TRBJ1-1; D gene uncertain. The CDR3 totals 13 residues. V lost 0 bases, J lost 7 bases, and 9 bases lay in between. The germline gives CDR1 LNHNV, CDR2 YYDKDF (reference sequence). In DNA form, the CDR3 reads TGTGCCACCAGCAGAGATCGGGGATATGAAGCTTTCTTT. It encodes CATSRDRGYEAFF.

This chain joins TRBV28 and TRBJ2-1; 7 nucleotides align to TRBD2. The CDR3 spans 12 residues. V trimming: 10 bases; J trimming: 7 bases; junction bases outside the gene matches: 7. The germline V gene encodes CDR1 MDHEN and CDR2 SYDVKM. The CDR3 reads CANGGSGNEQFF. The CDR3 bases are TGTGCCAACGGCGGGAGTGGGAATGAGCAGTTCTTC.

Details on this clonotype: This may come from a read error, since a much larger clone is one base off. The chain recombines TRBV28 with TRBJ2-1; TRBD2 matches 9 bases. Trimming cost V 9 bases and J 0 bases; bases outside gene matches: 9. Germline values: CDR1 MDHEN, CDR2 SYDVKM. The CDR3 is made up of 16 amino acids. For the CDR3, the DNA is TGTGCCAGGAGCTCAGGACTAGCGCGCTCCTACAATGAGCAGTTCTTC. Its protein is CARSSGLARSYNEQFF.

In this sample, this clonotype turned up many times. CDR3 region: CSARRSRDYNEQFF. CDR3 sequence (DNA): TGCAGTGCTAGAAGGTCCCGAGACTACAATGAGCAGTTCTTC. This sequence joins TRBV20-1 and TRBJ2-1; D is unclear. The CDR3 spans 14 residues. Trimming stripped 2 bases from V and 3 bases from J, with 11 bases between. The germline V gene encodes CDR1 DFQATT and CDR2 SNEGSKA (reference sequence).

The sample holds many counts of this clonotype. This chain links TRBV28 with TRBJ2-7; D not certain. V was cut by 8 bases and J by 2 bases, with 13 bases left in between. The CDR3 covers 13 residues. CDR1 is MDHEN and CDR2 is SYDVKM in the germline V gene. The CDR3 region has the DNA TGTGCCAGCTCCCGTTCGGTCACCTACGAGCAGTACTTC. It translates to CASSRSVTYEQYF.

This clonotype was recorded a few times. The chain joins TRBV20-1 to TRBJ2-5, with unresolved D. Germline CDR1 reads DFQATT; CDR2 reads SNEGSKA (reference sequence). There are 15 residues in the CDR3. V was clipped by 0 bases and J by 5 bases, with 16 bases between them. CDR3 region: CSARDLASLRETQYF. The DNA of the CDR3 is TGCAGTGCTAGAGATCTGGCGAGTTTACGGGAGACCCAGTACTTC.

This clonotype was counted only a few times. The chain employs TRBV4-1 and TRBJ2-1; 13 bases are shared with TRBD2. CDR3 length equals 20 residues. Germline assignment: CDR1 MGHRA and CDR2 YSYEKL. V dropped 0 bases and J dropped 0; count of bases not matched to a gene: 8. CDR3 sequence (DNA): TGCGCCAGCAGCCAAGAAGGGTCGGGACTAGCGGGACCCTCCTACAATGAGCAGTTCTTC. It translates to CASSQEGSGLAGPSYNEQFF.

In DNA form, the CDR3 reads TGTGCCAGCAGCCAAGGGAGGCGGGGGAAAGCTTTCTTT. Its protein is CASSQGRRGKAFF. The chain links TRBV3-1 to TRBJ1-1; D might be TRBD1 (5 bases). The V end was cut by 1 base, the J end by 9 bases, with 12 bases between. The germline gives CDR1 LGHDT, CDR2 YNNKEL (reference sequence). The CDR3 runs to 13 residues.

The V call is TRBV19, the J call TRBJ2-7; unclear D gene. The CDR3 is 14 amino acids. V was shortened by 6 bases and J by 0 bases, with 12 bases between the two germline ends. Looked up from germline, CDR1 is LNHDA and CDR2 is SQIVND (reference sequence). The CDR3 is CASRRVTGSYEQYF. The CDR3 coding sequence is TGTGCCAGTAGAAGGGTTACTGGCTCCTACGAGCAGTACTTC.

This clonotype was seen many times. The rearrangement joins TRBV30 to TRBJ1-5; D unresolved. The CDR3 has 13 residues. V lost 0 bases and J lost 0, with 3 bases in between. Germline V gives CDR1 GTSNPN, CDR2 SVGIG (reference sequence). DNA of the CDR3: TGTGCCTGGAGTGTAAATAGCAATCAGCCCCAGCATTTT. This codes for CAWSVNSNQPQHF.

This clonotype was counted at least ten times. J is TRBJ2-1 and V is TRBV7-3; possibly TRBD1 for D (6 bases). Germline CDR1 and CDR2: SGHTA and FQGTGA. V lost 5 bases to trimming and J lost 6 bases, with 11 bases between them. This CDR3 region has 13 residues. The CDR3 DNA reads TGTGCCAGCAGCCCAGGGGACCCCAATGAGCAGTTCTTC. It codes for CASSPGDPNEQFF.

V is TRBV24-1 and J is TRBJ2-7; 12 bases line up with TRBD1. CDR1 and CDR2 from the germline V gene are KGHDR and SFDVKD. With V trimmed by 3 bases and J by 3 bases, 8 bases remained unmatched. The CDR3 has 17 residues. CDR3 region: CATSDPWGQGASYEQYF. The DNA of the CDR3 is TGTGCCACCAGTGATCCTTGGGGACAGGGGGCAAGCTACGAGCAGTACTTC.

This chain connects TRBV5-6 to TRBJ2-3, with TRBD2 matching over 7 bases. Trimming removed 4 bases from V and 4 bases from J; junction bases left unmatched: 6. The V gene's germline CDR1 is SGHDT and CDR2 YYEEEE. This CDR3 has 14 amino acids. The CDR3 bases are TGTGCCAGCAGCGCGAGCACTAGCGCAGATACGCAGTATTTT. Encoded protein: CASSASTSADTQYF.

This clonotype was counted a few times. The chain couples TRBV9 to TRBJ2-1; TRBD2 matches 9 bases. V was clipped by 4 bases and J by 0 bases; unmatched bases: 17. The CDR3 loop spans 20 amino acids. Germline CDR1 SGDLS, CDR2 YYNGEE. The CDR3, as DNA: TGTGCCAGCAGCCCGTTACTAGCGGGCGTCAAACCGAGCTCCTACAATGAGCAGTTCTTC. Translation gives CASSPLLAGVKPSSYNEQFF.

This chain's CDR3 is CASSLSRRGLSAEQYF. The CDR3 nucleotides read TGTGCCAGCAGTTTATCGCGGAGGGGACTCTCGGCCGAGCAGTACTTC. The rearrangement uses TRBV27 and TRBJ2-7, with D tentatively TRBD2 (6 bases). Trimming shortened V by 0 bases and J by 6 bases, and 18 bases separated the two germline ends. This CDR3 is built from 16 residues. Germline V gene sequence: CDR1 MNHEY, CDR2 SMNVEV (reference sequence).